These 2 T cell receptor beta chains share one sample of origin, sequenced in a study of radiation and T cells in renal cell carcinoma (dated by TCRdb to 2018 to 2020). The sample's time point, from its label and the paper: blood 2 weeks post-SBRT. The sample's treatment or condition label, in plain terms: 15 Gy SBRT to primary tumor, nephrectomy 4 weeks later. Library generation was performed with the immunoSEQ multiplex PCR assay. TCRdb mirrors the immuneACCESS table, restricted to in-frame sequences. Some clones are absent from its copies; in checked studies, under half trace to an unresolved V gene, and the reason for the others is unknown. A total of tens of thousands of clones appear in this sample, 65% to 90% of them only once. The top ten hold approximately 24% of the sample. The source was blood, collected from a patient whose treatment included radiotherapy and nephrectomy. These receptors came from a woman in her 50s with renal cell carcinoma.

This clone was seen just once. V and J are TRBV6-5 and TRBJ2-2; TRBD2 aligns across 7 bases. Unmatched junction bases numbered 11, after V lost 6 bases and J lost 7 bases. Germline V lookup: CDR1 MNHEY, CDR2 SVGAGI. The CDR3 loop spans 15 amino acids. The CDR3 loop is CASRGRRELNGELFF. In nucleotides, the CDR3 is TGTGCCAGCAGAGGACGGCGGGAGTTGAACGGGGAGCTGTTTTTT.

V is TRBV4-1 and J is TRBJ1-6, with D unresolved. The CDR3 contains 13 residues. Per germline, CDR1 MGHRA and CDR2 YSYEKL. Trimming removed 0 bases at V and 6 bases at J, with 3 bases between. The CDR3 here is CASSQESNSPLHF. The CDR3 DNA is TGCGCCAGCAGCCAAGAGTCTAATTCACCCCTCCACTTT.